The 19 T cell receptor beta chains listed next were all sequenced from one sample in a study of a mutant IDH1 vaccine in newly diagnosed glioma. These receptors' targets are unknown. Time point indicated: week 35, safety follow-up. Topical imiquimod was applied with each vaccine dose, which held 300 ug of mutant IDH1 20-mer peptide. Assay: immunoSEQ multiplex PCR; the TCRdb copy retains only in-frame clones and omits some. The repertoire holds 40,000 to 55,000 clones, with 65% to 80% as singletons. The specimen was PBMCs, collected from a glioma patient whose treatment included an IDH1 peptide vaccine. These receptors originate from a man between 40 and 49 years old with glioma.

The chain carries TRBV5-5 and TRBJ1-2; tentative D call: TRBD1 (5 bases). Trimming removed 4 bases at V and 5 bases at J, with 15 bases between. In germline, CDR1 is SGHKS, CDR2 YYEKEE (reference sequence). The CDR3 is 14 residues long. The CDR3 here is CASSPDSGGYGYTF. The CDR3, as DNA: TGTGCCAGCAGCCCAGACTCCGGGGGATATGGCTACACCTTC. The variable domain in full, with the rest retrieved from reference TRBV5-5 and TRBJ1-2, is DAGVTQSPTHLIKTRGQQVTLRCSPISGHKSVSWYQQVLGQGPQFIFQYYEKEERGRGNFPDRFSARQFPNYSSELNVNALLLGDSALYLCASSPDSGGYGYTFGSGTRLTVV.

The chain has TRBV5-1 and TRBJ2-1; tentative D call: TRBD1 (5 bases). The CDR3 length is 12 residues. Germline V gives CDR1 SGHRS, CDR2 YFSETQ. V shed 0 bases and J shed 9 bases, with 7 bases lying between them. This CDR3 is CASSLGRVEQFF. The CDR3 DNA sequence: TGCGCCAGCAGCTTGGGCAGGGTTGAGCAGTTCTTC.

The CDR3 reads CASSPVLNTEAFF. DNA for the CDR3: TGTGCCAGCAGTCCAGTCTTGAACACTGAAGCTTTCTTT. The chain links TRBV6-5 to TRBJ1-1; D unclear. Between the trimmed V and J ends, which lost 5 bases and 0 bases, there was a span of 7 bases. There are 13 residues in the CDR3. Germline V gene sequence: CDR1 MNHEY, CDR2 SVGAGI.

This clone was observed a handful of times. The CDR3 spells CASTREQGNTEAFF. CDR3 sequence (DNA): TGTGCCAGCACCCGTGAACAGGGGAACACTGAAGCTTTCTTT. The V gene is TRBV9, the J gene TRBJ1-1; D may be TRBD1 (6 bases). From germline, CDR1 is SGDLS and CDR2 YYNGEE. The CDR3 consists of 14 residues. The V end was cut by 6 bases, the J end by 1 base, with 13 bases between.

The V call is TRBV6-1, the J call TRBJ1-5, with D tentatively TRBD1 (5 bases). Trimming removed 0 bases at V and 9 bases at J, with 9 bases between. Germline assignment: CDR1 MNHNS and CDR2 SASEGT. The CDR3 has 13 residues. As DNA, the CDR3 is TGTGCCAGCAGTGAAGCGGGAGGGGCGCCCCAGCATTTT. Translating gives CASSEAGGAPQHF.

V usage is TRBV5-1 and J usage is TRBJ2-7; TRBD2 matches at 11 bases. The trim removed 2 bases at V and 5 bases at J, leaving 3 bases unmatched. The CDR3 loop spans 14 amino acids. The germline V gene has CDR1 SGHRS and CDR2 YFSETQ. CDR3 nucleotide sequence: TGCGCCAGCAGCTTTAGCGGGGGGGATGACGAGCAGTACTTC. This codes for CASSFSGGDDEQYF.

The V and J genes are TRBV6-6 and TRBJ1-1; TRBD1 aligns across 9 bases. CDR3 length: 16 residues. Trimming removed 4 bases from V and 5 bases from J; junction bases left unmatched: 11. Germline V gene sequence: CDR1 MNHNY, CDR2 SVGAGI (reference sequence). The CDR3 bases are TGTGCCAGCAGTTCTTCACCGGGACAGGGCGGGACTGAAGCTTTCTTT. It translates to CASSSSPGQGGTEAFF.

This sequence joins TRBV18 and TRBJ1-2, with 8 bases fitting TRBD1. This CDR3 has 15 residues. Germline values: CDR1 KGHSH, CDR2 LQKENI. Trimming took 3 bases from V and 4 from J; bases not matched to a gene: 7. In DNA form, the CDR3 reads TGTGCCAGCTCACCGACAGGGGACGCCCGCTATGGCTACACCTTC. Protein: CASSPTGDARYGYTF.

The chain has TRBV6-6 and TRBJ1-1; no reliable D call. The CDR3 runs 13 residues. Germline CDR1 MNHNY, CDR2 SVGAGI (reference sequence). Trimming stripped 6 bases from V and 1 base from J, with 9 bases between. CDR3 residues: CASRAKENTEAFF. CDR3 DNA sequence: TGTGCCAGCAGGGCAAAGGAGAACACTGAAGCTTTCTTT.

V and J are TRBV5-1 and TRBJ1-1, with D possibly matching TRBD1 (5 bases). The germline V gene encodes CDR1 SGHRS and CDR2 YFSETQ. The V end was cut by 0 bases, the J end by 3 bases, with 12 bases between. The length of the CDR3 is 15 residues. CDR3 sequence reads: CASSLEGGGDTEAFF. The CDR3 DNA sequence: TGCGCCAGCAGCTTGGAAGGAGGAGGGGACACTGAAGCTTTCTTT. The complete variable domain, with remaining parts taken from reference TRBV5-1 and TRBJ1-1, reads KAGVTQTPRYLIKTRGQQVTLSCSPISGHRSVSWYQQTPGQGLQFLFEYFSETQRNKGNFPGRFSGRQFSNSRSEMNVSTLELGDSALYLCASSLEGGGDTEAFFGQGTRLTVV.

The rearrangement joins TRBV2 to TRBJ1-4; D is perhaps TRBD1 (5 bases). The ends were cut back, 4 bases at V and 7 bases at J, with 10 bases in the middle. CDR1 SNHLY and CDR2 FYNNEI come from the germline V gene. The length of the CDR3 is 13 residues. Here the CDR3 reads CASSAGNIEKLFF. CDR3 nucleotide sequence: TGTGCCAGCAGTGCAGGGAATATTGAAAAACTGTTTTTT.

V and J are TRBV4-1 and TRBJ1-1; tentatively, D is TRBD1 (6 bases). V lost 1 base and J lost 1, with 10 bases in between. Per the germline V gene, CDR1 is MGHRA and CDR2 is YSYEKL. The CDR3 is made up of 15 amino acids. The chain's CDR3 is CASSQAGQRNTEAFF. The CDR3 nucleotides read TGCGCCAGCAGCCAAGCCGGACAGAGGAACACTGAAGCTTTCTTT.

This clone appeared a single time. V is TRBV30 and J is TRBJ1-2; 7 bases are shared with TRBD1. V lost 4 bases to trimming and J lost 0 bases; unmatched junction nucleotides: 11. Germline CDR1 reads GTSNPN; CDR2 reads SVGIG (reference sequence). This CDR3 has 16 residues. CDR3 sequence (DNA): TGTGCCTGGATGGACAGGCCCGAAGACCCTAACTATGGCTACACCTTC. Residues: CAWMDRPEDPNYGYTF.

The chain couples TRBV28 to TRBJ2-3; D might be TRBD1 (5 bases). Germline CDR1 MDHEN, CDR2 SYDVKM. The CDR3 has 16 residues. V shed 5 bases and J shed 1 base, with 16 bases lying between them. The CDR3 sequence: CASSPGGLGGTDTQYF. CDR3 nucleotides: TGTGCCAGCAGTCCGGGTGGGCTAGGGGGCACAGATACGCAGTATTTT.

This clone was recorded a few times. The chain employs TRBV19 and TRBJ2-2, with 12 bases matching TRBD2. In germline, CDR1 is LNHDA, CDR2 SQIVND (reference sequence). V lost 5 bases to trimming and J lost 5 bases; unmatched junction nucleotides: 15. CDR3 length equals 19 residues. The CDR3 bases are TGTGCCAGTAGTCCCACGGGGCTAGCGGGGGGGCTTCGGACCGGGGAGCTGTTTTTT. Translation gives CASSPTGLAGGLRTGELFF.

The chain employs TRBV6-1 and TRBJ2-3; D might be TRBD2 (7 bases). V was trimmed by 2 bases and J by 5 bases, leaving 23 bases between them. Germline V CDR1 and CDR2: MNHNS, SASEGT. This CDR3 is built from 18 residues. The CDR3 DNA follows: TGTGCCAGCAGTGAAAGGGGGGGCAGCATTAGCATCTTAGATACGCAGTATTTT. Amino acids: CASSERGGSISILDTQYF.

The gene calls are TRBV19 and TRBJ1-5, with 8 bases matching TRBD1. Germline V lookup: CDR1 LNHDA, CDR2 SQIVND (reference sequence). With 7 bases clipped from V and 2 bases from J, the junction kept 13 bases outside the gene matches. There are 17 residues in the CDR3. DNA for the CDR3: TGTGCCAGTAATGGGGCGGTGGACAGGGTCGGCAATCAGCCCCAGCATTTT. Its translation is CASNGAVDRVGNQPQHF.

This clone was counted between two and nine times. The CDR3 coding sequence is TGTGCCAGCAGCTCCGCCTCGGGGGGCAATGAGCAGTTCTTC. Protein: CASSSASGGNEQFF. This rearrangement joins TRBV7-9 to TRBJ2-1; TRBD2 agrees at 7 bases. The germline V gene has CDR1 SEHNR and CDR2 FQNEAQ (reference sequence). The V gene end was trimmed by 4 bases and the J gene end by 6 bases; junction bases not matched to a gene: 6. The CDR3 spans 14 residues.

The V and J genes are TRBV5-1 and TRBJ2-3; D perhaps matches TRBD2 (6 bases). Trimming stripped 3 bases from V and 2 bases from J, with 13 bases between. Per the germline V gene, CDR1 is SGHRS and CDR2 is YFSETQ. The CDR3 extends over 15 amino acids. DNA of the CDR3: TGCGCCAGCAGCTCTTTGACTAGGCTCACAGATACGCAGTATTTT. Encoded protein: CASSSLTRLTDTQYF.